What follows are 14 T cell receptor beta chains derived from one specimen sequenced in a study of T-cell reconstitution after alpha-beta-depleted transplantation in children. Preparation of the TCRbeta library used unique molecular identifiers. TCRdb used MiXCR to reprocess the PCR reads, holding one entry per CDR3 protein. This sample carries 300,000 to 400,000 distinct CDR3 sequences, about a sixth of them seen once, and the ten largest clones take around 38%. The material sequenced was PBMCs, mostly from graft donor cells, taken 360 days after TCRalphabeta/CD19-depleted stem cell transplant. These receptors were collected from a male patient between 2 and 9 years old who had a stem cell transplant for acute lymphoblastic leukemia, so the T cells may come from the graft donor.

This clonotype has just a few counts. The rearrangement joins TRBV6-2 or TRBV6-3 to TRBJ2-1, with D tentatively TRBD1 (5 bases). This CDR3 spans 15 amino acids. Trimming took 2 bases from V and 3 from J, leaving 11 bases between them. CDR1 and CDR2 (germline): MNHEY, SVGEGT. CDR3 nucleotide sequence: TGTGCCAGCAGTTACAAAGGGGTAGACTACAATGAGCAGTTCTTC. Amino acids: CASSYKGVDYNEQFF.

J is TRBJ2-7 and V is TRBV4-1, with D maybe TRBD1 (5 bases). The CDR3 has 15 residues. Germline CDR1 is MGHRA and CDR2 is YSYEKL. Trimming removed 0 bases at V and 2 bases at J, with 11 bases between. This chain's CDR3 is CASSQDPGFPYEQYF. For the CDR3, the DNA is TGCGCCAGCAGCCAAGATCCAGGGTTTCCCTACGAGCAGTACTTC.

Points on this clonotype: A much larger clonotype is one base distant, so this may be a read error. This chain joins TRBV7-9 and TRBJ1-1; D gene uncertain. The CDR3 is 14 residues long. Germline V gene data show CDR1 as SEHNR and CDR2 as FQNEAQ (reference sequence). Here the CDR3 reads CSSSPGRLNTEAFF. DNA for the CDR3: TGTTCCAGCAGCCCCGGCAGATTGAACACTGAAGCTTTCTTT.

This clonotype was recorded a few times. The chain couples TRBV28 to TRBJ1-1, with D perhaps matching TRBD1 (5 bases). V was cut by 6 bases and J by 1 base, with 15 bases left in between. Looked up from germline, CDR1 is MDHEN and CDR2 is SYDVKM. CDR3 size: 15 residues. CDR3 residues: CASRGAGPPNTEAFF. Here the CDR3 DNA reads TGTGCCAGCAGGGGAGCGGGACCGCCGAACACTGAAGCTTTCTTT.

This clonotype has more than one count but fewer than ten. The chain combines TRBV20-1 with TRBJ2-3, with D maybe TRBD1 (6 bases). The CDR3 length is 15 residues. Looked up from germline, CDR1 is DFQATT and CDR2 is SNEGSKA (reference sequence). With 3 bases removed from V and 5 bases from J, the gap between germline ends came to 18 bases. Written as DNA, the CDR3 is TGCAGTGCTAGTCGGACAGTACCGCGAGGAGATACGCAGTATTTT. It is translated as CSASRTVPRGDTQYF.

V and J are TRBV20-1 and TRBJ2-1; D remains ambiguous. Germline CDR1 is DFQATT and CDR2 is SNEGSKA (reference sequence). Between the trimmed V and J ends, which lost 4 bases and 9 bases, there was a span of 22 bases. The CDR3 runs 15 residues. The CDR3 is CSATRVALGSGEQFF. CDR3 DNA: TGCAGTGCTACCCGAGTAGCCCTTGGTAGTGGTGAGCAGTTCTTC.

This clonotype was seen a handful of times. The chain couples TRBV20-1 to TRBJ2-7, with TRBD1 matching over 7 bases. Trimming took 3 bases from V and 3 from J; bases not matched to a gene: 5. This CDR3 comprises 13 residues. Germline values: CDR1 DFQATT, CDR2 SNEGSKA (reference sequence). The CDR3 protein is CSASFQGVYEQYF. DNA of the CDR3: TGCAGTGCTAGCTTTCAGGGGGTCTACGAGCAGTACTTC.

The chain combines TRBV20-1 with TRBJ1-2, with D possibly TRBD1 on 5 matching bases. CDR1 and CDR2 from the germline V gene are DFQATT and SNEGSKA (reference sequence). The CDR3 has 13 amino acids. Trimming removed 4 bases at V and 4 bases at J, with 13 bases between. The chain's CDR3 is CSANRRAGYGYTF. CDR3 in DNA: TGCAGTGCTAATCGCAGGGCGGGCTATGGCTACACCTTC.

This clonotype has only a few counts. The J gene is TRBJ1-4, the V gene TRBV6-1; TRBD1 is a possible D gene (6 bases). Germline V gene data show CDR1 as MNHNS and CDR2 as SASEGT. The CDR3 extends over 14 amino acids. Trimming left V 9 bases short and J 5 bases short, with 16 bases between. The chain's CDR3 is CASREDRINEKLFF. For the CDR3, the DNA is TGTGCCAGTAGGGAGGACAGAATAAATGAAAAACTGTTTTTT.

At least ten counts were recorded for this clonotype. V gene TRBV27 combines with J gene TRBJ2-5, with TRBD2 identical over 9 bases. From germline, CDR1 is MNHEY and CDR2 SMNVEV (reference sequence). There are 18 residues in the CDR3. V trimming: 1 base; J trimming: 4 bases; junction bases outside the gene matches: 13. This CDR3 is CASSLYGAMAGGRETQYF. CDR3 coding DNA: TGTGCCAGCAGTTTATATGGGGCGATGGCGGGAGGGCGAGAGACCCAGTACTTC.

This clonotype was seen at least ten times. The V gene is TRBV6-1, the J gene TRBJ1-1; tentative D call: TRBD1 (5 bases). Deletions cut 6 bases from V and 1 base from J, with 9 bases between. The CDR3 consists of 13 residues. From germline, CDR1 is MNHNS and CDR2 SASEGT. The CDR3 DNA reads TGTGCCAGCAGGGGGGGTGGGAACACTGAAGCTTTCTTT. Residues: CASRGGGNTEAFF.

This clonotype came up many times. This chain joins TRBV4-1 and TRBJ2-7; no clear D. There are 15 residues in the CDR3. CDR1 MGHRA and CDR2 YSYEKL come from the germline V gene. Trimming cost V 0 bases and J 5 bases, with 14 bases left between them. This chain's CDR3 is CASSQDVMGMNEQYF. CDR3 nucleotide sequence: TGCGCCAGCAGCCAAGATGTCATGGGTATGAACGAGCAGTACTTC.

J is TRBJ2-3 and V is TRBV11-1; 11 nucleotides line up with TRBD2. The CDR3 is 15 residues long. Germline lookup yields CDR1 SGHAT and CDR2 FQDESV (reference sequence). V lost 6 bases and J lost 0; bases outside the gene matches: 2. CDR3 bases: TGTGCCAGCAGGGCTAGCGGGAGGAGCACAGATACGCAGTATTTT. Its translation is CASRASGRSTDTQYF.

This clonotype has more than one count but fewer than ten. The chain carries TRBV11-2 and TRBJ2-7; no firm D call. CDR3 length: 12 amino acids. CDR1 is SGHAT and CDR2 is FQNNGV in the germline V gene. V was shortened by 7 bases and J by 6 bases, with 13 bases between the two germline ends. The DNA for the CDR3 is TGTGCCAGCACCCCCCTGGGGTTCGAGCAGTACTTC. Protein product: CASTPLGFEQYF.